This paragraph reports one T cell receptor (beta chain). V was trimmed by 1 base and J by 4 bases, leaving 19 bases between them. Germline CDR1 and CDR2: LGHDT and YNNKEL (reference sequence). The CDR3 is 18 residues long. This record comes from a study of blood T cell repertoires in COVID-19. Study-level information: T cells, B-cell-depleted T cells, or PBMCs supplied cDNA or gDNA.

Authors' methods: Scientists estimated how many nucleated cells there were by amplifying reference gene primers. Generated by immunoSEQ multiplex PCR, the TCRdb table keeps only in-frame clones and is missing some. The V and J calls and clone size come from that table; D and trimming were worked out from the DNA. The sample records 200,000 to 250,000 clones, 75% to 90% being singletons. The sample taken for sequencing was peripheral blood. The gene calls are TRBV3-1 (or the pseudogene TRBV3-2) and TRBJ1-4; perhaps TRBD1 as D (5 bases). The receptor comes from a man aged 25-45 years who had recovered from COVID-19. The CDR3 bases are TGTGCCAGCAGCCAAGTGAGGTCGTGGGGGGACCTTAATGAAAAACTGTTTTTT. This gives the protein CASSQVRSWGDLNEKLFF.